The entry below gives a single TCR beta chain sequence along with its context. These data belong to a study of monozygotic twins with inflammatory bowel disease. Making each TCR library took approximately 3,400 ng of total RNA. Incorporation of UMIs carrying a 6-nucleotide sample barcode was performed by template switching. Using the 5' RACE reads, TCRdb records one entry per CDR3 protein without DNA. Recorded here are tens of thousands of distinct CDR3 sequences; the top ten clones represent 5% to 6.5%. CDR1 and CDR2 from the germline V gene are SGHNT and YYREEE (reference sequence). CDR3 length: 13 residues.

Sequencing was performed on blood. This clonotype originated in a human donor with ulcerative colitis or Crohn's disease, or a healthy co-twin of an affected twin (not recorded which). The V gene is TRBV5-4, the J gene TRBJ1-5. The CDR3 region is CASSLDPNQPQHF.